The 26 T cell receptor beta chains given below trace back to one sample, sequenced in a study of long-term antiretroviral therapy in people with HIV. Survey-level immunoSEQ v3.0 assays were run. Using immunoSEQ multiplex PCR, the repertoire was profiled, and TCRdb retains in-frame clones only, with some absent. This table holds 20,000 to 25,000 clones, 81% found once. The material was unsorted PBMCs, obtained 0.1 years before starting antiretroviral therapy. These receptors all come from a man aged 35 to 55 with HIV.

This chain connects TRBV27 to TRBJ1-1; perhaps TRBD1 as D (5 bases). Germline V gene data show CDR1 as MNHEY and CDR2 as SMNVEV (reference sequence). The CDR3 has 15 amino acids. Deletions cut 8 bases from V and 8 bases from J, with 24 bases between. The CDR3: CASRRGGEGSKEAFF. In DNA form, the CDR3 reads TGTGCCAGCCGCCGGGGGGGGGAAGGGTCGAAAGAAGCTTTCTTT.

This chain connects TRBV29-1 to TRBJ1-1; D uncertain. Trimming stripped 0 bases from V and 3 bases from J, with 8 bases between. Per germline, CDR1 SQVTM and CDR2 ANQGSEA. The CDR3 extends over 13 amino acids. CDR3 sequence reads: CSVEDQRDTEAFF. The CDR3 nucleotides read TGCAGCGTTGAAGATCAAAGGGACACTGAAGCTTTCTTT.

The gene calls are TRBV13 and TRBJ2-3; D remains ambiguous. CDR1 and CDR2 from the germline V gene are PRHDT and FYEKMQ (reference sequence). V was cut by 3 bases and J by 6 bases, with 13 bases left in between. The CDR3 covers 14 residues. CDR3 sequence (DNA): TGTGCCAGCAGCTTCAACATCCTCAGGGATACGCAGTATTTT. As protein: CASSFNILRDTQYF.

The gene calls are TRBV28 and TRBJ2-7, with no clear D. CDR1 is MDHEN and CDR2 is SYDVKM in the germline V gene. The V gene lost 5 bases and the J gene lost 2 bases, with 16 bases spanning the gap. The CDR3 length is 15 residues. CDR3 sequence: CASSPSQPTTYEQYF. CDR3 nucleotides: TGTGCCAGCAGTCCAAGTCAACCTACCACCTACGAGCAGTACTTC. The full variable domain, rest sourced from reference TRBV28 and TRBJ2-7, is DVKVTQSSRYLVKRTGEKVFLECVQDMDHENMFWYRQDPGLGLRLIYFSYDVKMKEKGDIPEGYSVSREKKERFSLILESASTNQTSMYLCASSPSQPTTYEQYFGPGTRLTVT.

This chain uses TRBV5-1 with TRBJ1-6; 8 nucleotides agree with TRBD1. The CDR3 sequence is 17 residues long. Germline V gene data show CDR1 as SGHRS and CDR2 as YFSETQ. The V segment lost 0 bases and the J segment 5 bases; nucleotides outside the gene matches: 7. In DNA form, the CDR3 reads TGCGCCAGCAGCTTGGTGTGGACAGGGAGTAATAATTCACCCCTCCACTTT. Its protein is CASSLVWTGSNNSPLHF. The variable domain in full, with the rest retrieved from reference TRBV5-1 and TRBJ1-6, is KAGVTQTPRYLIKTRGQQVTLSCSPISGHRSVSWYQQTPGQGLQFLFEYFSETQRNKGNFPGRFSGRQFSNSRSEMNVSTLELGDSALYLCASSLVWTGSNNSPLHFGNGTRLTVT.

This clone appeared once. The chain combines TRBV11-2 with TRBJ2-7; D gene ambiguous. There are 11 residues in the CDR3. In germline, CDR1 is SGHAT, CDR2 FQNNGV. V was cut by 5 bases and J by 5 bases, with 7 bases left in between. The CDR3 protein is CASSPLHEQYF. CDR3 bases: TGTGCCAGCAGCCCCCTGCACGAGCAGTACTTC.

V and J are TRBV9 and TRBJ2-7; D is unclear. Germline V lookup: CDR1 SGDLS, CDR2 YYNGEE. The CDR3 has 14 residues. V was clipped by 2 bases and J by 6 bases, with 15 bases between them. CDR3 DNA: TGTGCCAGCAGCGTTCAAGACCTGCGAGGCGAGCAGTACTTC. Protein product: CASSVQDLRGEQYF.

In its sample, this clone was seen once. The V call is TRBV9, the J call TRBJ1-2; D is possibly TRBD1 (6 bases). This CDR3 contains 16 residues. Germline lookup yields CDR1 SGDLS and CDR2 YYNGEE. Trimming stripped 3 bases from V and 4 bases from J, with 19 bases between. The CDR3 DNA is TGTGCCAGCAGCGCACATCAGGGGCTGGCTACCTATGGCTACACCTTC. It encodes CASSAHQGLATYGYTF.

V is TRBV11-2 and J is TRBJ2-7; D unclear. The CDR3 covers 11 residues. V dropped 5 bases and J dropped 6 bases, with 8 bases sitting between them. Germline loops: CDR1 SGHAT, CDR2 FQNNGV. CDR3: CASSPGPEQYF. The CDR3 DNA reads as TGTGCCAGCAGCCCCGGGCCCGAGCAGTACTTC.

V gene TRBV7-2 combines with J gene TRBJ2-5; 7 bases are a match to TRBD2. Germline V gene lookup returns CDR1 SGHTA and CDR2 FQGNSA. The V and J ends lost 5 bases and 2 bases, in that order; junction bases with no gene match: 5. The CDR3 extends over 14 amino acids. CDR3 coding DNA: TGTGCCAGCAGCCCAGGAGCGGGGCAAGAGACCCAGTACTTC. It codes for CASSPGAGQETQYF.

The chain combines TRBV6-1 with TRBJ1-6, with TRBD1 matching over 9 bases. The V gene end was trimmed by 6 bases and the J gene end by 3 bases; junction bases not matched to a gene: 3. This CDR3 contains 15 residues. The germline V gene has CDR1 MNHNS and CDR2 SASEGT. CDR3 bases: TGTGCCAGCAGACAGGGGGCAGTCTATAATTCACCCCTCCACTTT. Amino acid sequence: CASRQGAVYNSPLHF.

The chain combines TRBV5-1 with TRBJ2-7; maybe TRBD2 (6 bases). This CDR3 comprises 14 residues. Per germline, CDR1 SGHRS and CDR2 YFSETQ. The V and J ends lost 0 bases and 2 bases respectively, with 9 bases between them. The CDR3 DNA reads TGCGCCAGCAGCTTGGAACTAGCCCCCTACGAGCAGTACTTC. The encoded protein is CASSLELAPYEQYF. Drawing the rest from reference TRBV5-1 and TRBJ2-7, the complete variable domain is KAGVTQTPRYLIKTRGQQVTLSCSPISGHRSVSWYQQTPGQGLQFLFEYFSETQRNKGNFPGRFSGRQFSNSRSEMNVSTLELGDSALYLCASSLELAPYEQYFGPGTRLTVT.

The CDR3 reads CASSWSGGPLGEQYF. CDR3 bases: TGTGCCAGCAGCTGGAGCGGGGGCCCCCTGGGCGAGCAGTACTTC. The chain carries TRBV7-2 and TRBJ2-7; 8 bases are shared with TRBD2. Germline V gene sequence: CDR1 SGHTA, CDR2 FQGNSA. CDR3 size: 15 residues. V lost 4 bases and J lost 6; bases outside the gene matches: 11.

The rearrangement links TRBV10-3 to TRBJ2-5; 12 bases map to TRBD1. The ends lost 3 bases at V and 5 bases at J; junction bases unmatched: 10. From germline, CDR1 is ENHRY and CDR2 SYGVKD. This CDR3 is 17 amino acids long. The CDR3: CAISEKGQGASWETQYF. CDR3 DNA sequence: TGTGCCATCAGTGAAAAGGGACAGGGGGCGTCTTGGGAGACCCAGTACTTC.

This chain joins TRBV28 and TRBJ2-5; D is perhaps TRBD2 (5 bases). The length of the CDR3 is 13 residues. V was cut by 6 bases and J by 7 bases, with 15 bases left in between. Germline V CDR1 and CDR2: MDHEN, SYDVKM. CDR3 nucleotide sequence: TGTGCCAGCAGCCCGGACGCTGGAGGGACCCAGTACTTC. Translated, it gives CASSPDAGGTQYF.

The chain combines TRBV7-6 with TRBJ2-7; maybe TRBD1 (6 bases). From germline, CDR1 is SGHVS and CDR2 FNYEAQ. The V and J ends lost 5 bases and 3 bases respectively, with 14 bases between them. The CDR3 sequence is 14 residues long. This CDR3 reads CASSIRQDHYEQYF. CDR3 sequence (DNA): TGTGCCAGCAGCATCAGACAGGACCACTACGAGCAGTACTTC.

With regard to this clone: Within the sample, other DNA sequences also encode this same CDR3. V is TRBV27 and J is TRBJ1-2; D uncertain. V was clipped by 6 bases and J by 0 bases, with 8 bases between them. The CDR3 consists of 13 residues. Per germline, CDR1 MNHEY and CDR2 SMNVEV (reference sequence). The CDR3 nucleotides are TGTGCCAGCAGCGACGGGACTAACTATGGCTACACCTTC. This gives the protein CASSDGTNYGYTF.

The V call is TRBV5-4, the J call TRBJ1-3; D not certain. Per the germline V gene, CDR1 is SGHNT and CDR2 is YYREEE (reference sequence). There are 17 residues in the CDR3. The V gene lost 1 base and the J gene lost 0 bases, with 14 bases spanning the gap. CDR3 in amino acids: CASSLSGTSGSGNTIYF. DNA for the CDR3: TGTGCCAGCAGCTTGTCCGGAACATCAGGCTCTGGAAACACCATATATTTT.

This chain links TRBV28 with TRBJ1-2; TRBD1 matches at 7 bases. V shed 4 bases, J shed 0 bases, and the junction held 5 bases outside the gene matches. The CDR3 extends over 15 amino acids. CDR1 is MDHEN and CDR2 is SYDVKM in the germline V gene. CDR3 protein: CASSSTGLSNYGYTF. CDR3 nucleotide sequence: TGTGCCAGCAGTTCGACAGGGCTCTCTAACTATGGCTACACCTTC.

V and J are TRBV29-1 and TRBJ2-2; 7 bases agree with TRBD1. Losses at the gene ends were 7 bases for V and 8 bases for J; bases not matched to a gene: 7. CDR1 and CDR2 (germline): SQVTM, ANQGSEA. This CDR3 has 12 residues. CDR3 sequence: CSAMPGQGELFF. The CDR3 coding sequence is TGCAGCGCCATGCCGGGACAGGGGGAGCTGTTTTTT.

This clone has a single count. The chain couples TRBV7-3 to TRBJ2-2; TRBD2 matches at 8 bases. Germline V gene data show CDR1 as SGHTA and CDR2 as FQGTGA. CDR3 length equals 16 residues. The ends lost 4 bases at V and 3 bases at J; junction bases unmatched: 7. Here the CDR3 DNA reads TGTGCCAGCAGCTATTGGGGGCGGGGGGACACCGGGGAGCTGTTTTTT. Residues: CASSYWGRGDTGELFF.

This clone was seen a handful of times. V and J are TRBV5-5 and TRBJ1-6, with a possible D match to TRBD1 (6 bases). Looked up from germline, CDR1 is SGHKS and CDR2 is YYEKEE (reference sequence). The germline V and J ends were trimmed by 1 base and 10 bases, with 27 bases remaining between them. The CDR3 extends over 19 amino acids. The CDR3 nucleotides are TGTGCCAGCAGCTTGAGGTTCCGGACAGCCTCGATACAACCATCACCCCTCCACTTT. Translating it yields CASSLRFRTASIQPSPLHF.

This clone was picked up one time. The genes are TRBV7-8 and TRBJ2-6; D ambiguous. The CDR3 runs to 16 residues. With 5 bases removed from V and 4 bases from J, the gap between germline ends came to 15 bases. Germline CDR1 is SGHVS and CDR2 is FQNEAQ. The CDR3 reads CASSPTLLAGANVLTF. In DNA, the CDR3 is TGTGCCAGCAGCCCAACCCTATTGGCCGGGGCCAACGTCCTGACTTTC. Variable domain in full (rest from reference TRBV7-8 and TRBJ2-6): GAGVSQSPRYKVAKRGQDVALRCDPISGHVSLFWYQQALGQGPEFLTYFQNEAQLDKSGLPSDRFFAERPEGSVSTLKIQRTQQEDSAVYLCASSPTLLAGANVLTFGAGSRLTVL.

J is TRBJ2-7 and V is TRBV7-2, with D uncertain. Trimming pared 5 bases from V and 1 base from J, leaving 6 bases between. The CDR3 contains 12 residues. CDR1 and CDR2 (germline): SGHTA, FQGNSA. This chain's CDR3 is CASSLGSYEQYF. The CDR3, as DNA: TGTGCCAGCAGCCTAGGTTCCTACGAGCAGTACTTC.

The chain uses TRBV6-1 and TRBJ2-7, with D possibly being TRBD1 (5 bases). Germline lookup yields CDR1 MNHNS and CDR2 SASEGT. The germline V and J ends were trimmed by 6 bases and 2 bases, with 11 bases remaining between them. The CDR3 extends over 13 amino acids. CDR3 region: CASSTDSAYEQYF. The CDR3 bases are TGTGCCAGCAGCACCGACAGCGCCTACGAGCAGTACTTC.

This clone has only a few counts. This CDR3 reads CASSRPEANVLTF. The CDR3 region has the DNA TGTGCCAGCAGCCGGCCGGAAGCCAACGTCCTGACTTTC. This chain joins TRBV7-2 and TRBJ2-6, with unresolved D. The CDR3 loop spans 13 amino acids. The germline V gene has CDR1 SGHTA and CDR2 FQGNSA. The V gene lost 5 bases and the J gene lost 7 bases, with 9 bases spanning the gap.